These T cell receptor beta chains were read from a single sample in a study of blood T cell repertoires in COVID-19. TCRdb keeps only in-frame clones here, not all; method: immunoSEQ multiplex PCR. The sample carries about 380,000 clones, around 91% recorded once. The sequenced sample consisted of peripheral blood. The receptors come from a man aged 18 to 29 with active or convalescent COVID-19. CDR3s include the opening cysteine and the closing phenylalanine or tryptophan. The D gene is left open where the match is weak. Expanded clones are given a class, and other clones once, few, many or no size at all.

D: NA
J: TRBJ1-6
size: NA
V: TRBV7-2
DNA: TGTGCCAGCACTCGCCGAGGGAGCTCCTATAATTCACCCCTCCACTTT
CDR3: CASTRRGSSYNSPLHF

D: NA
J: TRBJ2-2
size: NA
V: TRBV27
DNA: TGTGCCAGCGGGACTTACACCGGGGAGCTGTTTTTT
CDR3: CASGTYTGELFF

D: TRBD1
J: TRBJ1-5
size: NA
V: TRBV19
DNA: TGTGCCAGTAGTACAGGACAGGGCCGGGGCATAGGCAATCAGCCCCAGCATTTT
CDR3: CASSTGQGRGIGNQPQHF

D: NA
J: TRBJ1-5
size: NA
V: TRBV2
DNA: TGTGCCAGCAGTGAAGCGGGCTCGACGGGCAATCAGCCCCAGCATTTT
CDR3: CASSEAGSTGNQPQHF

D: TRBD1
J: TRBJ2-2
size: NA
V: TRBV6-5
DNA: TGTGCCAGCAGGCGGGACAGGGGTTTCACCGGGGAGCTGTTTTTT
CDR3: CASRRDRGFTGELFF

D: NA
J: TRBJ2-1
size: NA
V: TRBV29-1
DNA: TGCAGCGTTCAGGGGTTGCATGAGCAGTTCTTC
CDR3: CSVQGLHEQFF

D: NA
J: TRBJ1-6
size: few
V: TRBV19
DNA: TGTGCCAGTAGTATCGACACGGGGAGCTCACCCCTCCACTTT
CDR3: CASSIDTGSSPLHF

D: TRBD1
J: TRBJ2-7
size: NA
V: TRBV10-3
DNA: TGTGCCATCACCCCAGGGGGCTCAGCGTACGAGCAGTACTTC
CDR3: CAITPGGSAYEQYF

D: TRBD1
J: TRBJ1-3
size: NA
V: TRBV7-9
DNA: TGTGCCAGCAGCTTAGCCACTCCCGGACAGGGGAGAAACACCATATATTTT
CDR3: CASSLATPGQGRNTIYF

D: NA
J: TRBJ1-2
size: few
V: TRBV11-2
DNA: TGTGCCAGCAGCCCAGGGGCGGCACCACTCTATGGCTACACCTTC
CDR3: CASSPGAAPLYGYTF

D: TRBD2
J: TRBJ2-4
size: NA
V: TRBV4-3
DNA: TGCGCCAGCAGCCAAGATCGGTCAAATAGCGGGAAAAACATTCAGTACTTC
CDR3: CASSQDRSNSGKNIQYF

D: TRBD1
J: TRBJ1-2
size: NA
V: TRBV24-1
DNA: TGTGCCACCAGTGAAAATCCGGGACAGTATGGCTACACCTTC
CDR3: CATSENPGQYGYTF

D: TRBD1
J: TRBJ1-2
size: few
V: TRBV7-8
DNA: TGTGCCAGCAGCTCAGCCCGGACAGGGGGCGATAGCTATGGCTACACCTTC
CDR3: CASSSARTGGDSYGYTF

D: TRBD2
J: TRBJ2-3
size: NA
V: TRBV2
DNA: TGTGCCAGCAGTGGGCGCGGGCTAGCGGGACAAACAGATACGCAGTATTTT
CDR3: CASSGRGLAGQTDTQYF

D: NA
J: TRBJ2-7
size: NA
V: TRBV7-9
DNA: TGTGCCAGCAGCAGCAAGACAGTACCCTACGAGCAGTACTTC
CDR3: CASSSKTVPYEQYF

D: TRBD1
J: TRBJ2-2
size: NA
V: TRBV6-5
DNA: TGTGCCAGCAGTCAGGGGGTCTTGAACACCGGGGAGCTGTTTTTT
CDR3: CASSQGVLNTGELFF

D: NA
J: TRBJ2-1
size: NA
V: TRBV5-4
DNA: TGTGCCAGCAGCTTGTTCGCCAGGGATTACAATGAGCAGTTCTTC
CDR3: CASSLFARDYNEQFF

D: TRBD2
J: TRBJ2-3
size: NA
V: TRBV28
DNA: TGTGCCAGCATCTGGGGTAAGCTTCGGGAGGGGACAGATACGCAGTATTTT
CDR3: CASIWGKLREGTDTQYF

D: NA
J: TRBJ2-7
size: NA
V: TRBV28
DNA: TGTGCCAGCAGTTTTACGGCGGCCTACGAGCAGTACTTC
CDR3: CASSFTAAYEQYF

D: NA
J: TRBJ2-6
size: NA
V: TRBV7-6
DNA: TGTGCCAGCAGCTTGGGGATACCAAGCTCTGGGGCCAACGTGCTGACTTTC
CDR3: CASSLGIPSSGANVLTF

D: NA
J: TRBJ2-1
size: NA
V: TRBV2
DNA: TGTGCCAGCAGTGAAGGCGGGTCCTACAATGAGCAGTTCTTC
CDR3: CASSEGGSYNEQFF

D: NA
J: TRBJ1-4
size: NA
V: TRBV5-1
DNA: TGCGCCAGCAGCGCCGGGACCCGGGCGGGGGAAAAACTGTTTTTT
CDR3: CASSAGTRAGEKLFF

D: NA
J: TRBJ1-5
size: NA
V: TRBV4-2
DNA: TGTGCCAGCAGCCAAGATGTAAATCAGCCCCAGCATTTT
CDR3: CASSQDVNQPQHF

D: TRBD1
J: TRBJ2-3
size: NA
V: TRBV5-8
DNA: TGTGCCAGCAGCCGGACAGGGGTTACTAGCACAGATACGCAGTATTTT
CDR3: CASSRTGVTSTDTQYF

D: NA
J: TRBJ2-7
size: NA
V: TRBV4-1
DNA: TGCGCCAGCAGCCAAGATCGACTAGACTACGAGCAGTACTTC
CDR3: CASSQDRLDYEQYF

D: NA
J: TRBJ1-1
size: NA
V: TRBV6-6
DNA: TGTGCCAGCAGTACAATCATGGTTGGGAACACTGAAGCTTTCTTT
CDR3: CASSTIMVGNTEAFF

D: TRBD1
J: TRBJ1-4
size: NA
V: TRBV7-2
DNA: TGTGCCAGCAGCTTGCAGGGGGCAAGGAGTGAAAAACTGTTTTTT
CDR3: CASSLQGARSEKLFF

D: TRBD2
J: TRBJ2-1
size: few
V: TRBV3-1/TRBV3-2
DNA: TGTGCCAGCAGCCAAGGCCGACTAGCGTTATACAATGAGCAGTTCTTC
CDR3: CASSQGRLALYNEQFF

D: NA
J: TRBJ1-4
size: NA
V: TRBV7-2
DNA: TGTGCCAGCAGCTTAGATCGGGGAGGTAATGAAAAACTGTTTTTT
CDR3: CASSLDRGGNEKLFF

D: TRBD1
J: TRBJ2-7
size: NA
V: TRBV29-1
DNA: TGCAGCGTTGAGGGGGACAGGTTCGTCGAGCAGTACTTC
CDR3: CSVEGDRFVEQYF

D: TRBD1
J: TRBJ1-5
size: once
V: TRBV18
DNA: TGTGCCAGCTCACCACCGACAGGGGTCAATCAGCCCCAGCATTTT
CDR3: CASSPPTGVNQPQHF

D: NA
J: TRBJ1-6
size: NA
V: TRBV28
DNA: TGTGCCAGCACCCGTTGGGCTCCCGTTGGATCACCCCTCCACTTT
CDR3: CASTRWAPVGSPLHF

D: NA
J: TRBJ2-1
size: NA
V: TRBV6-4
DNA: TGTGCCAGCAGTTTGACAGCCACCAATGAGCAGTTCTTC
CDR3: CASSLTATNEQFF

D: TRBD1
J: TRBJ2-7
size: once
V: TRBV6-6
DNA: TGTGCCAGCAGTTACCCGACAGGGTACGAGCAGTACTTC
CDR3: CASSYPTGYEQYF

D: NA
J: TRBJ2-7
size: NA
V: TRBV4-3
DNA: TGCGCCAGCAGCCAAGATTGGACAGTGGCTTACGAGCAGTACTTC
CDR3: CASSQDWTVAYEQYF

D: TRBD1
J: TRBJ1-4
size: NA
V: TRBV18
DNA: TGTGCCAGCTCACCTGGACAGGATAATGAAAAACTGTTTTTT
CDR3: CASSPGQDNEKLFF

D: NA
J: TRBJ1-6
size: once
V: TRBV5-1
DNA: TGCGCCAGCAGCCGGCCGGGGGATAATTCACCCCTCCACTTT
CDR3: CASSRPGDNSPLHF

D: TRBD1
J: TRBJ1-4
size: NA
V: TRBV10-2
DNA: TGCGCCAGCAGGGATACCGGGACAGGGGGCGAGGAAAAACTGTTTTTT
CDR3: CASRDTGTGGEEKLFF